This T cell receptor beta chain was sequenced for a study of beta chain features in type 1 diabetes. Study observations and caveats: Insertions were fewer and deletions more numerous at VDJ junctions in type 1 diabetes patients. All four CD4+ subsets of Type 1 diabetes patients contained TCRB CDR3s that were moderately but significantly shorter.

Reverse transcription of all isolated RNA meant that expressed TCRB transcripts were sequenced. TCRdb's table, derived via immunoSEQ multiplex PCR, lists solely in-frame clones and lacks some. Of around 280,000 clones detected, 15% appear once; the ten largest clones hold 0.015% to 0.017%. This clone appeared a few times. Its antigen remains unknown. On average, the one heparinised blood draw given by each donor was approximately 120 mL. Via CD45RO/CCR7/CD25/CD127/CD95/CD27, cells of the CD4+ naive, central memory, regulatory and stem cell-like memory subsets were sorted. V lost 3 bases and J 7 bases, leaving 13 bases between the germline ends. Germline V lookup: CDR1 MNHNS, CDR2 SASEGT. CDR3 size: 13 residues.

This receptor was obtained from a man between 18 and 35 years old with type 1 diabetes. Specimen: naive CD4+ T cells from blood. The rearrangement uses TRBV6-1 and TRBJ2-7, with a weak D call TRBD1 (6 bases). CDR3 coding DNA: TGTGCCAGCAGTGAGGTGGGACACGGTGAGCAGTACTTC. Protein: CASSEVGHGEQYF.